This TCR beta chain derives from a study of T cell responses to AZD1222 COVID-19 vaccine. General study results and limits: Donor demographics were predominantly white British with a female majority; clonal diversity may be underestimated. Targets within unmutated variant regions were reportedly found for nearly half of spike-specific TCRs. Mapped onto spike, vaccine-associated CD4 TCRs spanned it and were dominant at 160-218 and 743-854.

Libraries were prepared by immunoSEQ multiplex PCR; TCRdb keeps only in-frame clonotypes and omits some of them. The table records 150,000 to 200,000 clones, 88% of them present only once. With regard to this clone: Its matching antigen is unknown.

Sequenced material: peripheral blood, taken 28 days after the second AZD1222 dose. The sequence was collected from an adult who received the AZD1222 COVID-19 vaccine.

The CDR3 is CASSPQGEASNQPQHF. The CDR3 DNA reads as TGTGCCAGCTCACCCCAGGGGGAGGCAAGCAATCAGCCCCAGCATTTT. V usage is TRBV18 and J usage is TRBJ1-5; 7 nucleotides line up with TRBD1. This CDR3 comprises 16 residues. J gave up 1 base and V 3 bases, and 6 bases lay outside the gene matches. Germline V gene data show CDR1 as KGHSH and CDR2 as LQKENI.